This record covers a single TCR beta chain. These data are taken from a study of T-cell reconstitution after alpha-beta-depleted transplantation in children. Trimming removed 7 bases from V and 5 bases from J, with 17 bases in between. Germline values: CDR1 SGHRS, CDR2 YFSETQ. This CDR3 spans 14 amino acids. Preparation of the TCRbeta library involved a method that used unique molecular identifiers. TCRdb itself ran the PCR reads through MiXCR, one entry per CDR3 protein. The table lists a few hundred thousand distinct CDR3 sequences, 7.5% to 10% of them singletons. V gene TRBV5-1 combines with J gene TRBJ2-3; D is perhaps TRBD1 or TRBD2 (5 bases each). The specimen was PBMCs from the stem cell graft donor, collected from the stem cell graft. The clonotype originates from a human donor who donated a stem cell graft to a child with SCID. The CDR3 is CASVPGSGGDTQYF. CDR3 coding DNA: TGCGCCAGCGTTCCAGGGTCCGGAGGAGATACGCAGTATTTT.